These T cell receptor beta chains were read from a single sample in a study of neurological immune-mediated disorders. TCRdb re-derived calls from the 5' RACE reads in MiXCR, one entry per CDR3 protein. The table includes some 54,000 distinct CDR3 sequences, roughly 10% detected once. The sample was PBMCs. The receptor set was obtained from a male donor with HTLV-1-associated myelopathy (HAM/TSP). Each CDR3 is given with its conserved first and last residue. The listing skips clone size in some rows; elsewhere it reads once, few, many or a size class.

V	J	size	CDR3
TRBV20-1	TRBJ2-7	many	CSASASGLVAYEQYF
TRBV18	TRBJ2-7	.	CASSPLESSYEQYF
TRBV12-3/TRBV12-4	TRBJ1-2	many	CASSSFRANYGYTF
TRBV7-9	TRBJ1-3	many	CASSLTGSGNTIYF
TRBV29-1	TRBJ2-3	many	CSVVGTTDTQYF
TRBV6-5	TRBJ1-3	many	CASSPGYSGNTIYF
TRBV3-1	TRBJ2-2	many	CASSPMRGGGTGELFF
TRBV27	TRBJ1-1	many	CASSRIRGDMNTEAFF
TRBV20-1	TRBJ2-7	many	CSAEQGREQYF
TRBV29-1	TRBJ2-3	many	CSARVSRTDTQYF
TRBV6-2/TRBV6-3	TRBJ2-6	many	CASSWDRTGANVLTF
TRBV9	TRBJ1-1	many	CASSVDRGLTEAFF
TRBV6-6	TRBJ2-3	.	CASSYLILSSTDTQYF
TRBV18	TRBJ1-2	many	CASSQDRSSNYGYTF
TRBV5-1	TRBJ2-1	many	CASSLSLAYNEQFF
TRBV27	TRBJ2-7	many	CASSRTGVSGEQYF
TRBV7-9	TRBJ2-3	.	CASIHLAAKDTQYF
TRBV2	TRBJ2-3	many	CASSKDRKNTQYF
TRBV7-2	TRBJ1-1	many	CASSRDPRASVAFF
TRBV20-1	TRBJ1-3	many	CSASPLSFGGRGNTIYF
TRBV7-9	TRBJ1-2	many	CASSYLTDYGYTF
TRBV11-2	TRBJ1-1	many	CASSFFRGPNDRWTEAFF
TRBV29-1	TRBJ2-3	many	CSGTRHSTDTQYF
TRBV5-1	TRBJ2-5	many	CASSLEGTPQETQYF
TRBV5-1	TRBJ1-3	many	CASSRDGSSGNTIYF
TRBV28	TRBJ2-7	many	CASRPTDQVEQYF
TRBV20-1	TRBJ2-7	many	CSARGGSTHYSEQYF
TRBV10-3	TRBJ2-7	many	CAISPGTGASYEQYF
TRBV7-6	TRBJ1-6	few	CASSLKTGGNSPLHF
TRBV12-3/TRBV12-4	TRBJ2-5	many	CASSLGTGETQYF
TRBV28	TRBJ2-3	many	CASSTGLAATQYF
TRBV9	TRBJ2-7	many	CASSGSGGVLDEQYF
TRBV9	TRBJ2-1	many	CASSVALGNEQFF
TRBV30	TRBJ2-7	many	CAWSGAGNFYEQYF
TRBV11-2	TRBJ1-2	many	CASSNRVNYGYTF
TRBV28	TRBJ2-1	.	CASRIAGVGNYEQFF
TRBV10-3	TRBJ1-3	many	CAINGHTGNTIYF
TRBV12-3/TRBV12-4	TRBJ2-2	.	CASSKGTETTGELFF
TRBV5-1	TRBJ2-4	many	CASSPTGLAKNIQYF
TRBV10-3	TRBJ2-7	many	CAISERTYEQYF
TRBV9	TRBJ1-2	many	CASSVADITYGYTF